The source of this T cell receptor (beta chain) is a study of shared clonotypes between healthy human individuals. Sequencing was performed with immunoSEQ multiplex PCR; in TCRdb, only in-frame clones are kept and a portion is missing. The sample lists hundreds of thousands of clones; roughly 72% were seen once. This CDR3 spans 13 amino acids. The germline gives CDR1 MDHEN, CDR2 SYDVKM. Between the trimmed V and J ends, which lost 3 bases and 6 bases, there was a span of 11 bases. This rearrangement joins TRBV28 to TRBJ1-2; TRBD1 is a possible D gene (5 bases). This TCR derives from a woman aged 40 to 50 in good health. Some clones in this sample may be carry-over from other donors' samples. Sequencing was done on a sample of PBMCs. The CDR3 loop is CASSFRGRHGYTF. The CDR3 DNA is TGTGCCAGCAGTTTTCGGGGGAGGCATGGCTACACCTTC.